The 2 T cell receptor beta chains below come from one sample, sequenced in a study of T-cell memory formation after mild COVID-19. MiXCR, run by TCRdb on the 5' RACE reads, gives a single entry per CDR3 protein. The repertoire holds more than 250,000 distinct CDR3 sequences, around 16% seen once, with about 23% in the top ten. Sequences were obtained from PBMCs or a T cell subset sorted from them (not recorded which). Receptor source: a man between 18 and 29 years old who had mild COVID-19 (a few samples of this study predate the infection). Cell type and time point are not known.

This rearrangement joins TRBV4-1 to TRBJ2-7; 14 positions match TRBD2. After removal of 2 bases from V and 4 bases from J, the junction contained 10 bases not matched to a gene. CDR1 and CDR2 (germline): MGHRA, YSYEKL. The CDR3 covers 18 residues. CDR3 sequence reads: CASSQNPGTSGGRYEQYF. DNA of the CDR3: TGCGCCAGCAGCCAAAACCCGGGGACTAGCGGGGGAAGGTACGAGCAGTACTTC.

This clonotype was seen only a few times. This chain links TRBV6-6 with TRBJ1-5; TRBD1 might be the D (5 bases). Trimming removed 7 bases from V and 3 bases from J, with 13 bases in between. CDR1 and CDR2 from the germline V gene are MNHNY and SVGAGI (reference sequence). There are 14 residues in the CDR3. CDR3 loop: CASTEGRFNQPQHF. DNA for the CDR3: TGTGCCAGCACCGAGGGACGGTTCAATCAGCCCCAGCATTTT.